The present T cell receptor (beta chain) was sequenced within a study of shared clonotypes between healthy human individuals. Germline-derived CDR1 and CDR2 are MDHEN and SYDVKM. This CDR3 has 15 residues. The ends were cut back, 3 bases at V and 7 bases at J, with 16 bases in the middle. Sequencing of unsorted PBMC DNA was carried out using ten immunoSEQ deep assay plates. Original handling: Filtering differed for immunoSEQ, which gave only junction sequences without quality scores. Only in-frame clones appear in the TCRdb table, and some are missing; sequencing was by immunoSEQ multiplex PCR. That table furnishes V, J and clone size, whereas the DNA furnished D and trimming. This sample has around 500,000 clones, with approximately 82% found just once. Unsorted samples, those not sorted, used 70 million to 95 million PBMCs for genomic DNA.

This TCR was sampled from a woman in her forties in good health. Some clones in this sample may be carry-over from other donors' samples. The chain recombines TRBV28 with TRBJ1-5, with D unclear. The sample comprised PBMCs. CDR3 nucleotide sequence: TGTGCCAGCAGTTTTGGGCGGGCAGGACGACAGCCCCAGCATTTT. Residues: CASSFGRAGRQPQHF.